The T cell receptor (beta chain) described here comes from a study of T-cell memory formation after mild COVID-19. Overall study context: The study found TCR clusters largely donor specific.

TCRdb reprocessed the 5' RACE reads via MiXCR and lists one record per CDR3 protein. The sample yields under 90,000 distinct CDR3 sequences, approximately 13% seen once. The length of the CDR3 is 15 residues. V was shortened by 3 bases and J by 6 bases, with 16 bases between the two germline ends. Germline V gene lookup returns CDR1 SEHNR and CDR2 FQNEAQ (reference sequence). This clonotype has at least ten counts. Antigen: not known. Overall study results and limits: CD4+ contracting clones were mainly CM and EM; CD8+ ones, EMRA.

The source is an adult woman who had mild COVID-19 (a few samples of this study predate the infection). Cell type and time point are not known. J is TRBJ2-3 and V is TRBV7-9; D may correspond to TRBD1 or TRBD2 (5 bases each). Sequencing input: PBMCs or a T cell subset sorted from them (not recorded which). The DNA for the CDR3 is TGTGCCAGCAGCTTTGGCAGGGAGCGGATGGATACGCAGTATTTT. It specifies CASSFGRERMDTQYF.